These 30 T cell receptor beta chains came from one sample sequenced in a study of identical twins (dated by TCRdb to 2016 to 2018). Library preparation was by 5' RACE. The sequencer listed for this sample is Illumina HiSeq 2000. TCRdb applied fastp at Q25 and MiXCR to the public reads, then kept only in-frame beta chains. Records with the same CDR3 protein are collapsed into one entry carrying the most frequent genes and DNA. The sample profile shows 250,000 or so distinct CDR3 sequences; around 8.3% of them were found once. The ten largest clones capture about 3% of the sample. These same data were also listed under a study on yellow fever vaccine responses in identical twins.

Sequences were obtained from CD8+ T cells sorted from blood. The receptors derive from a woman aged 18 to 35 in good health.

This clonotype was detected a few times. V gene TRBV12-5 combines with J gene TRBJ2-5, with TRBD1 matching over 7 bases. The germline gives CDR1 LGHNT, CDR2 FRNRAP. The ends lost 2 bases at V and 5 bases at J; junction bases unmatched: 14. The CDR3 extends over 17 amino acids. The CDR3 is CASGLPPGTEVKETQYF. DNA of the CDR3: TGTGCTAGTGGTTTGCCCCCTGGGACAGAAGTGAAGGAGACCCAGTACTTC.

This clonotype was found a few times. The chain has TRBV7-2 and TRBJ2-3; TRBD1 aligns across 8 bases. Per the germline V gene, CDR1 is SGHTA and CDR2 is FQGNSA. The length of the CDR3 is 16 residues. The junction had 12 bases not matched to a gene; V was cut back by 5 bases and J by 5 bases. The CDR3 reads CASSHKDRVKRDTQYF. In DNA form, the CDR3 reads TGTGCCAGCAGCCACAAGGACAGGGTTAAGCGAGATACGCAGTATTTT.

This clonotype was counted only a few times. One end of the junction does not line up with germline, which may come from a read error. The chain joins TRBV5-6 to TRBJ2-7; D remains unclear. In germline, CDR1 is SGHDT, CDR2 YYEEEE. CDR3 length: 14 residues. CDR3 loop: CASSRAELSSEQYF. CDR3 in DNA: TGTGCCAGCAGCCGGGCCGAACTGTCCTCCGAGCAGTACTTC.

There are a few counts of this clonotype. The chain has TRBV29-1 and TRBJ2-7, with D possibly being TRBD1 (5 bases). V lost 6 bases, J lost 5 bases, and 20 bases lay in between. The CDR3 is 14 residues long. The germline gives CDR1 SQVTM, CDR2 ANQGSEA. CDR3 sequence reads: CSVAPAGLVDEQYF. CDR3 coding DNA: TGCAGCGTCGCCCCCGCAGGGCTGGTGGACGAGCAGTACTTC.

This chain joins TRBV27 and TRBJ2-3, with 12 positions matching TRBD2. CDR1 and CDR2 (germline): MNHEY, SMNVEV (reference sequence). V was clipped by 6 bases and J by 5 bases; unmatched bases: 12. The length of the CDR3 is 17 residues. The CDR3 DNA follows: TGTGCCAGCAGCCACAAGCTGGCTAGCGGGAGGGGAGATACGCAGTATTTT. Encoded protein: CASSHKLASGRGDTQYF.

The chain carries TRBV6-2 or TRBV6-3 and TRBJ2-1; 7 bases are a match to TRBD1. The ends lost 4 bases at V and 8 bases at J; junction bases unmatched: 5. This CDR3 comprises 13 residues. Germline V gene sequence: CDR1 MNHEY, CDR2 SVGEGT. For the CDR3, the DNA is TGTGCCAGCAGTTCCCAAGGGGGCGATGAGCAGTTCTTC. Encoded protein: CASSSQGGDEQFF.

The CDR3: CASSRSGTSGTYEQYF. In DNA form, the CDR3 reads TGCGCCAGCAGCCGGTCGGGGACTAGCGGCACCTACGAGCAGTACTTC. The chain couples TRBV4-3 to TRBJ2-7, with 11 bases lining up with TRBD2. With V trimmed by 4 bases and J by 2 bases, 7 bases remained unmatched. The length of the CDR3 is 16 residues. CDR1 and CDR2 (germline): LGHNA, YSLEER.

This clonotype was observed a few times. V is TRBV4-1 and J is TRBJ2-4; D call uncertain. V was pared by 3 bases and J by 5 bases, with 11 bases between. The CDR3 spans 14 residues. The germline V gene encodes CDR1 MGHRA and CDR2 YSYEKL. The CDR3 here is CASSQVGQENIQYF. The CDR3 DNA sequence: TGCGCCAGCAGCCAGGTTGGGCAAGAAAACATTCAGTACTTC.

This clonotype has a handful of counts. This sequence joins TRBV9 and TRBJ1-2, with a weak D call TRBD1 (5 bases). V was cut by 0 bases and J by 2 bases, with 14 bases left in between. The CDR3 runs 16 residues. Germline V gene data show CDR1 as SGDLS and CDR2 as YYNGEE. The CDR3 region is CASSVGDAPLNYGYTF. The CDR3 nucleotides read TGTGCCAGCAGCGTAGGGGACGCTCCTCTAAACTATGGCTACACCTTC.

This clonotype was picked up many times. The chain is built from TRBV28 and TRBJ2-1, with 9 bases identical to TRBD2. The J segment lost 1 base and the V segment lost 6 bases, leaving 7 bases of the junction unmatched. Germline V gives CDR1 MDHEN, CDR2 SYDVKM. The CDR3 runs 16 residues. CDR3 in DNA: TGTGCCAGCAGCACTCGTCTAGCGGGATCCTACAATGAGCAGTTCTTC. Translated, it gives CASSTRLAGSYNEQFF. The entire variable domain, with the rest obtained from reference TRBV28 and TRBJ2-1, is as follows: DVKVTQSSRYLVKRTGEKVFLECVQDMDHENMFWYRQDPGLGLRLIYFSYDVKMKEKGDIPEGYSVSREKKERFSLILESASTNQTSMYLCASSTRLAGSYNEQFFGPGTRLTVL.

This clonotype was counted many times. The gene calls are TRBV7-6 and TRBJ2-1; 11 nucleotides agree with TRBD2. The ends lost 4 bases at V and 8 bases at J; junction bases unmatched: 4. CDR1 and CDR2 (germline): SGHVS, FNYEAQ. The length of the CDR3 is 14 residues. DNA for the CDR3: TGTGCCAGCAGCTATAGCGGGAGGGCGGATGAGCAGTTCTTC. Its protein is CASSYSGRADEQFF.

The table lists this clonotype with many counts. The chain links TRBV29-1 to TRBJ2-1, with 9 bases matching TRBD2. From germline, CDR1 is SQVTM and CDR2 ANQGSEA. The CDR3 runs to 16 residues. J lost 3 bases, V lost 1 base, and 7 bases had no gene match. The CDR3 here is CSVEGRRGGNYNEQFF. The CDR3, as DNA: TGCAGCGTTGAAGGAAGGCGGGGGGGCAACTACAATGAGCAGTTCTTC.

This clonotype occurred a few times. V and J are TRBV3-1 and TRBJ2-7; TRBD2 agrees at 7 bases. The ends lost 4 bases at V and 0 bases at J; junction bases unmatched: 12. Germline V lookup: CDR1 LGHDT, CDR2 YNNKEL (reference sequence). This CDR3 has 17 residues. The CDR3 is CASSREPWRESSYEQYF. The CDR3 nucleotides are TGTGCCAGCAGCCGGGAACCATGGCGGGAGAGCTCCTACGAGCAGTACTTC.

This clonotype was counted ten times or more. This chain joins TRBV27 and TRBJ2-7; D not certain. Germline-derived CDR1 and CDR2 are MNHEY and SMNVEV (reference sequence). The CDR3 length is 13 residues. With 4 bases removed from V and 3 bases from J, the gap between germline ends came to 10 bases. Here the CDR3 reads CASSSGSDYEQYF. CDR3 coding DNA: TGTGCCAGCAGTTCCGGGTCTGACTACGAGCAGTACTTC.

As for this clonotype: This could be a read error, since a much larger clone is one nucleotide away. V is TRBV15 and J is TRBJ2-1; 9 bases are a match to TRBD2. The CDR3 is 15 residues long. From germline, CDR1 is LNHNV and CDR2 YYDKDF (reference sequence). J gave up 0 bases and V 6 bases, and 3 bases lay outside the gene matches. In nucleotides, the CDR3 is TGTGCCACCAGTCCTAGCGGGAACTCCTACAATGAGCAGTTCTTC. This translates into CATSPSGNSYNEQFF.

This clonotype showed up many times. In nucleotides, the CDR3 is TGTGCCAGCAGCTTAGCCCCCCTTAATGAGCAGTTCTTC. It is translated as CASSLAPLNEQFF. The chain carries TRBV7-9 and TRBJ2-1; D gene uncertain. The CDR3 runs 13 residues. V lost 0 bases to trimming and J lost 7 bases, with 7 bases between them. CDR1 and CDR2 (germline): SEHNR, FQNEAQ (reference sequence).

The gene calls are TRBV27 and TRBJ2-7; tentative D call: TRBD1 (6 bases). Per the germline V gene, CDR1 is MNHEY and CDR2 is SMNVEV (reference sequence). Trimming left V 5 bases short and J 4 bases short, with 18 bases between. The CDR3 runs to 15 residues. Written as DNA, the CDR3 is TGTGCCAGCAGTCCCCCCCTGACAGGTTTGTACGAGCAGTACTTC. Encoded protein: CASSPPLTGLYEQYF.

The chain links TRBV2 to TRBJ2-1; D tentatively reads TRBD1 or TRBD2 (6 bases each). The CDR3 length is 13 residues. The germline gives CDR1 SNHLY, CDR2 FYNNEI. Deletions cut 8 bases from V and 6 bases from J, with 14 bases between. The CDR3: CASLGGRLNEQFF. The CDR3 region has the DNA TGTGCCAGCCTCGGGGGCCGACTCAATGAGCAGTTCTTC.

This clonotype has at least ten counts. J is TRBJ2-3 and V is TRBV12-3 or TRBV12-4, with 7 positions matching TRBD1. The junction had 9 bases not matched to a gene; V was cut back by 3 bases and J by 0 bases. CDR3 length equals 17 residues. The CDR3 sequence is CASSFPAGRGSTDTQYF. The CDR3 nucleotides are TGTGCCAGCAGTTTCCCGGCTGGCAGGGGGAGCACAGATACGCAGTATTTT.

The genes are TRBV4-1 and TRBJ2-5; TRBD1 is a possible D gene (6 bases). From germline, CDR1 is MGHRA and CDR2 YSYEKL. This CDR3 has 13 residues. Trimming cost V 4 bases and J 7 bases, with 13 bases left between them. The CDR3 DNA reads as TGCGCCAGCAGCCCAGGGGACCACGGGACCCAGTACTTC. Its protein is CASSPGDHGTQYF.

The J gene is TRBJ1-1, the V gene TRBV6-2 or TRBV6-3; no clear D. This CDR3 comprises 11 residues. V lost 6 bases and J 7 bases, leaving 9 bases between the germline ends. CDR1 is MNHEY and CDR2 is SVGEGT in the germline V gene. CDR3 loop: CASREAVEAFF. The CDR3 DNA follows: TGTGCCAGCAGGGAGGCAGTTGAAGCTTTCTTT.

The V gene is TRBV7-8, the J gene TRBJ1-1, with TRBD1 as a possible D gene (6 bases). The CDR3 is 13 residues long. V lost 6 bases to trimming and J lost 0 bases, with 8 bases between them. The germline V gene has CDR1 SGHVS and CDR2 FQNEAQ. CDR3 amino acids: CASRQGMNTEAFF. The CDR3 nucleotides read TGTGCCAGCAGACAGGGCATGAACACTGAAGCTTTCTTT.

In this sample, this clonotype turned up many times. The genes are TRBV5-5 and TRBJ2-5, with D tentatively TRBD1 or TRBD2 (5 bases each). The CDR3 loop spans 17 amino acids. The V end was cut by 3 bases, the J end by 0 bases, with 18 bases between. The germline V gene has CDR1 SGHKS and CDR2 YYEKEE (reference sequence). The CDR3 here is CASSSDLGTEDQETQYF. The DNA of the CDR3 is TGTGCCAGCAGCTCCGACCTGGGGACCGAGGACCAAGAGACCCAGTACTTC. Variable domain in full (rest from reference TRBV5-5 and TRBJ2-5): DAGVTQSPTHLIKTRGQQVTLRCSPISGHKSVSWYQQVLGQGPQFIFQYYEKEERGRGNFPDRFSARQFPNYSSELNVNALLLGDSALYLCASSSDLGTEDQETQYFGPGTRLLVL.

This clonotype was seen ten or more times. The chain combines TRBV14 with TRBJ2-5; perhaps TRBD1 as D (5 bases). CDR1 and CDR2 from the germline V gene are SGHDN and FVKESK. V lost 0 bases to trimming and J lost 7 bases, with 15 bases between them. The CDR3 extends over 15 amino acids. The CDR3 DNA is TGTGCCAGCAGCCAAGATATTAGGGCAGGGCGGACCCAGTACTTC. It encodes CASSQDIRAGRTQYF.

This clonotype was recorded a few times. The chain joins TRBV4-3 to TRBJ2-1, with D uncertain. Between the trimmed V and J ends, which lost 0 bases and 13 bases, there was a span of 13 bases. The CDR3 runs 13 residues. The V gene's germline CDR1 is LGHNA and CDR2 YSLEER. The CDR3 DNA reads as TGCGCCAGCAGCCAAGACCTTACCTCTGGCCAGTTCTTC. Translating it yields CASSQDLTSGQFF.

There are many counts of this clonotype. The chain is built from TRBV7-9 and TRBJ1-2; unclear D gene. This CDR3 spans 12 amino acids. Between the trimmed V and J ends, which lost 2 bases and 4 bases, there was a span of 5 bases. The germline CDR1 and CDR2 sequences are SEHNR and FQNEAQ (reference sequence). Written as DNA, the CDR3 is TGTGCCAGCAGCTTATTGCCCTATGGCTACACCTTC. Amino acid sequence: CASSLLPYGYTF.

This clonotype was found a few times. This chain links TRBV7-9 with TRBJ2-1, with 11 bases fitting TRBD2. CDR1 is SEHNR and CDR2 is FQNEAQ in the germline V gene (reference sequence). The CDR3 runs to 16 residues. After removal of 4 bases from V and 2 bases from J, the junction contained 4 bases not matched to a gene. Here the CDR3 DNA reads TGTGCCAGCAGCTCACGGACTAGCGGGCCCTACAATGAGCAGTTCTTC. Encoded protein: CASSSRTSGPYNEQFF.

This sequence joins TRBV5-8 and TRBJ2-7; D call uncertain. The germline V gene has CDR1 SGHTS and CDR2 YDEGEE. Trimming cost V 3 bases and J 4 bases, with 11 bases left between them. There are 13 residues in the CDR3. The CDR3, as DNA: TGTGCCAGCAGCTCAGGCGATGGATACGAGCAGTACTTC. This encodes CASSSGDGYEQYF. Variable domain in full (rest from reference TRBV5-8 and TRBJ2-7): EAGVTQSPTHLIKTRGQQATLRCSPISGHTSVYWYQQALGLGLQFLLWYDEGEERNRGNFPPRFSGRQFPNYSSELNVNALELEDSALYLCASSSGDGYEQYFGPGTRLTVT.

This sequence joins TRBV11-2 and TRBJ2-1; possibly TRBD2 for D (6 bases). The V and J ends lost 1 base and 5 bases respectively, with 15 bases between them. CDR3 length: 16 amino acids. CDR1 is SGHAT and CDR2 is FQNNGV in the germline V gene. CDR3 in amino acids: CASSLVGLIADNEQFF. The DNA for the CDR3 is TGTGCCAGCAGCTTAGTGGGACTCATAGCTGACAATGAGCAGTTCTTC.

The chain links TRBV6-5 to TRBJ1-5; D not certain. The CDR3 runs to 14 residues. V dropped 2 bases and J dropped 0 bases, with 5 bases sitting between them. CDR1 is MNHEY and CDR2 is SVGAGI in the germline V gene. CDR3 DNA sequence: TGTGCCAGCAGTTACGGCCCTAGCAATCAGCCCCAGCATTTT. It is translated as CASSYGPSNQPQHF.